This T cell receptor (beta chain) emerged from a study of technical replicates of blood from a handful of donors. Clones were sequenced by immunoSEQ multiplex PCR, and TCRdb holds only the in-frame ones, with some missing. The table lists approximately 99,000 clones, 90% to 97% of them singletons. Germline lookup yields CDR1 LNHDA and CDR2 SQIVND (reference sequence). The CDR3 loop spans 15 amino acids. The V segment lost 1 base and the J segment 5 bases; nucleotides outside the gene matches: 5. The V call is TRBV19, the J call TRBJ2-1; the match to TRBD2 covers 7 bases. The sample was T cells isolated from PBMCs. This sequence was found in a human donor in good health. The CDR3 sequence: CASSIASGLNNEQFF. The CDR3 DNA follows: TGTGCCAGTAGTATAGCTAGCGGTCTGAACAATGAGCAGTTCTTC.